The clone carrying this T cell receptor beta chain was seen only a few times. This record belongs to a study of early T cells in non-severe SARS-CoV-2 infection. As for the study in general: Chains from this unsorted whole-blood bulk RNA could not be paired.

CDR3 length: 13 amino acids. The germline gives CDR1 LNHNV, CDR2 YYDKDF (reference sequence). Trimming shortened V by 1 base and J by 5 bases, and 6 bases separated the two germline ends. TCRdb called the 5' RACE reads again in MiXCR, with one record for every CDR3 protein. The profile shows 50,000 to 75,000 distinct CDR3 sequences, around 13% of them singletons. The sequenced sample was whole blood, obtained at baseline. This rearrangement joins TRBV15 to TRBJ2-1, with D hard to call. This receptor was taken from an adult who was a healthcare worker with PCR-confirmed SARS-CoV-2 infection or an uninfected control (not recorded which). The donor label of this sample is uncertain. As DNA, the CDR3 is TGTGCCACCAGCAGAGGGGCAAACAATGAGCAGTTCTTC. Its translation is CATSRGANNEQFF.